This T cell receptor (beta chain) is drawn from a study of graft-versus-host responses after intestinal transplantation. At the level of the study: Among the recipients, transplants were multivisceral, liver-intestinal, or isolated intestinal. Following induction with anti-thymocyte globulin, all recipients were given tacrolimus and steroids for two to three years. Broader study findings: Graft-versus-host to host-versus-graft clonal ratios in allografts were high in patients with graft-donor T cell macrochimerism. Researchers found GvH clones in recipient marrow, and some showed up first in ileum or blood.

Sequenced by immunoSEQ multiplex PCR; TCRdb stores in-frame clones only, minus some. Of 24,000 or so clones listed, over 80% are singletons. Comments on this clone: What it binds is not known.

Trimming pared 8 bases from V and 0 bases from J, leaving 14 bases between. The CDR3 contains 15 residues. The germline CDR1 and CDR2 sequences are SNHLY and FYNNEI. This material consisted of PBMCs, taken 28 days after intestinal transplant. This TCR came from a human patient who received an intestinal transplant, so some T cells may come from the graft donor. V is TRBV2 and J is TRBJ1-5; weak D call: TRBD1 (6 bases). CDR3 DNA sequence: TGTGCCAGCGAGAGGGGGTTGTTTAGCAATCAGCCCCAGCATTTT. It is translated as CASERGLFSNQPQHF.